This T cell receptor beta chain is from a study of T cell repertoires in ileal Crohn's disease (dated by TCRdb to the late 2010s). Background on the whole study: At the time of surgery, approximately 35% of patients were active smokers, and the median duration of disease was approximately 8 years. Every patient underwent surgery because of a complication, which was stricturing disease in approximately 60% of cases and penetrating disease in around 40%. About half of the patients received postoperative therapy: under 13 received thiopurines and about 19 received anti-TNF agents. The M6 samples were biopsies of the neoterminal ileum collected during postoperative colonoscopy. TCR repertoire analysis was done in 55 to 70 Crohn's disease patients from a prospective multicentre cohort. The study ran alongside a multicentre cohort designed to identify predictors of early endoscopic recurrence after ileocolonic resection. Endoscopic postoperative recurrence was defined as a Rutgeerts score above i0. A total of 171 mucosal samples from 57 patients were sequenced, collected from several sites on the surgical specimen and at postoperative endoscopy. Paper-wide results and their limitations: Only a subgroup of patients, of unstated size, had mucosal CD4 and CD8 T cells sorted and sequenced. More high-frequency clones were carried by sorted CD8 T cells than by CD4 T cells, suggesting that mucosal expansions were mainly CD8. Postoperative endoscopy was performed at varying times within the first year after surgery, with a median delay of approximately 7 months. Patients who were active smokers at surgery had a significantly higher proportion of clonal expansions than non-smokers (around 24% vs 18%, p=0.02). Endoscopic recurrence was linked to a higher percentage of high-frequency clones at surgery, and recurrence occurred in every patient whose clonality exceeded 26.8% (18/57).

Around 0.45 micrograms of biopsy DNA per sample were submitted for commercial TCRB immunosequencing. A two-step, amplification bias-controlled multiplex PCR was used by Adaptive Biotechnology to amplify CDR3 regions from genomic DNA. The first PCR used primers for every V and J gene segment; the second PCR added barcodes and Illumina adapters. CDR3 libraries were sequenced using an Illumina instrument. The study's own analysis went as follows. Vendor-provided pipelines were combined with custom analysis of raw data in R/Bioconductor under R version 3.3.0. Clonality, which ranges from 0 to 1, was calculated as the inverse of the normalised Shannon entropy across all productive clones. High-frequency clones were defined as the share of the repertoire occupied by the top 100 clones, with only clones passing a 95% confidence test being retained. Overlap between samples was measured with the Morisita-Horn index, while repertoire diversity was measured with the Simpson index. TCRdb retrieved this table from immuneACCESS and kept in-frame rearrangements only. Not all clones are present; in checked studies, unresolved V genes account for under half, and no reason is known for the remainder. For V, J and clone size, that table is used; D and trimming come from the DNA. The sample table shows about 11,000 clones, and 79% are seen once. Clones ranked in the top ten supply more than 5.5% of the sample.

Reading the label with the study, this specimen's time point is: neoterminal ileum biopsy at postoperative endoscopy, about 6 months after surgery. Adults with ileal or ileocolonic Crohn's disease and an indication for ileocolonic resection were eligible for inclusion. Before DNA extraction, whole ileal mucosal biopsies were kept frozen at -80 degrees C. A TRizol-based method was used to extract genomic DNA from the frozen whole biopsies, and the DNA was quantified with a NanoDrop 2000 spectrophotometer. A remark on this clone: Its antigen is currently not known. No per-base quality is available; no much larger clone lies one base away.

This sequence was found in an adult with Crohn's disease. Sequencing was done on a sample of ileal tissue.

The DNA is as follows: TGTGCCTGGAGTGTAGACAGCTACGAGCAGTACTTC. Translated, it gives CAWSVDSYEQYF. The chain is encoded by TRBV30 joined to TRBJ2-7; TRBD1 is perhaps the D gene, given 5 matching bases. The CDR3 measures 12 amino acids from cysteine to phenylalanine. Only the CDR3 region is kept as DNA, spanning 36 bases read in frame from base 1. V is pared back by 0 bases and J by 3 bases, with 6 bases lying between the germline termini. Sequences GTSNPN (CDR1) and SVGIG (CDR2) are obtained from the germline V gene (reference sequence).